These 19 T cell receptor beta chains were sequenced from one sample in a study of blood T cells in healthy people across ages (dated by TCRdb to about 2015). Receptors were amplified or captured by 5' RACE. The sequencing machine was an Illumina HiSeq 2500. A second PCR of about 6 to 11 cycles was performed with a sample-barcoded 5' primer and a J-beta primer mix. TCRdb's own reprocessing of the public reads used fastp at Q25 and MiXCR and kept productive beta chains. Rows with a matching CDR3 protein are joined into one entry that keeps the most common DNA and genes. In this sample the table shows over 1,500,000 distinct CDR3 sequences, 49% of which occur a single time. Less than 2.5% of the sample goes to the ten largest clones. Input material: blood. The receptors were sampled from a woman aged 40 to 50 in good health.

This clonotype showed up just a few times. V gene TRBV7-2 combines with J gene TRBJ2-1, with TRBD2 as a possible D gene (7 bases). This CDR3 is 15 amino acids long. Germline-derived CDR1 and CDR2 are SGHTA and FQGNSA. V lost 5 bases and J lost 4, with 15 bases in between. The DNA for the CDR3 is TGTGCCAGCAGCGGCCGGGGGGACACTTACAATGAGCAGTTCTTC. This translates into CASSGRGDTYNEQFF.

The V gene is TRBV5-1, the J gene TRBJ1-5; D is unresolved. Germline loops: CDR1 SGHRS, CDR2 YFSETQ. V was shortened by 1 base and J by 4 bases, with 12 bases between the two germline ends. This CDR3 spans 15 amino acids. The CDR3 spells CASSLYVGDNQPQHF. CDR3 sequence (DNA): TGCGCCAGCAGCTTGTATGTTGGGGATAATCAGCCCCAGCATTTT.

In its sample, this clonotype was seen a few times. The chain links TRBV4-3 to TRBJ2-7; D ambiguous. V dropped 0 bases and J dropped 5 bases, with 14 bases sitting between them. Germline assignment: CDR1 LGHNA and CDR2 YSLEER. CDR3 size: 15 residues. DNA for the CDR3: TGCGCCAGCAGCCAAGAGTTAAGAAGGTACGACGAGCAGTACTTC. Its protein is CASSQELRRYDEQYF.

The CDR3 coding sequence is TGTGCCAGCAGCGAGGGGGGGCCGCCACGTTTAGCCAAAAACATTCAGTACTTC. Protein product: CASSEGGPPRLAKNIQYF. The chain couples TRBV9 to TRBJ2-4; D is perhaps TRBD2 (7 bases). CDR1 and CDR2 (germline): SGDLS, YYNGEE. This CDR3 is 18 amino acids long. The V end lost 3 bases, the J end lost 0 bases, and 19 bases lay between the germline ends.

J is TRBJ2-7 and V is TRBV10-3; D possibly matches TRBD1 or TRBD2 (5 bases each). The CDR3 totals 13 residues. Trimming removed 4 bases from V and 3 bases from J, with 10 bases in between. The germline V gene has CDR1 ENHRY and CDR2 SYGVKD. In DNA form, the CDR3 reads TGTGCCATCAGTGGGGGACCAATCTACGAGCAGTACTTC. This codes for CAISGGPIYEQYF.

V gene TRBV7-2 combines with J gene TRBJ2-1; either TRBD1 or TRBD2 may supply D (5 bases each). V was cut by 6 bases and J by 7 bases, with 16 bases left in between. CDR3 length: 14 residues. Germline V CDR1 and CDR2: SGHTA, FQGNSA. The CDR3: CASRPGTGRNEQFF. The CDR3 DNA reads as TGTGCCAGCAGACCTGGGACGGGAAGGAATGAGCAGTTCTTC.

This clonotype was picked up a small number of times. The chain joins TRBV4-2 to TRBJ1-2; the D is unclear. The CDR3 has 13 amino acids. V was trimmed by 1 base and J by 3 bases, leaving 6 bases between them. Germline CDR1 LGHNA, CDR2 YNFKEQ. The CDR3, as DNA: TGTGCCAGCAGCCAAGGAGATCACTATGGCTACACCTTC. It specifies CASSQGDHYGYTF.

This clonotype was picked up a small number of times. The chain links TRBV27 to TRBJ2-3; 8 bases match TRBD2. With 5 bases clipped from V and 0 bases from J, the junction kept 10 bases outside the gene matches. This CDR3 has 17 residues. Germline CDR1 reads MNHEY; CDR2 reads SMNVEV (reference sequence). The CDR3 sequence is CASSLLTSGASTDTQYF. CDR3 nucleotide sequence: TGTGCCAGCAGTCTCCTAACTAGCGGAGCTAGCACAGATACGCAGTATTTT.

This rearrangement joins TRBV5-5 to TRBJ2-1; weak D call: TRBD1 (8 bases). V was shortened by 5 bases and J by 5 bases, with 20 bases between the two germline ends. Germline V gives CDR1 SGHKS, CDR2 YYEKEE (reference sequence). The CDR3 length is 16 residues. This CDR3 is CASRRGAGGFDNEQFF. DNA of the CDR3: TGTGCCAGCAGACGGGGGGCAGGGGGCTTCGACAATGAGCAGTTCTTC.

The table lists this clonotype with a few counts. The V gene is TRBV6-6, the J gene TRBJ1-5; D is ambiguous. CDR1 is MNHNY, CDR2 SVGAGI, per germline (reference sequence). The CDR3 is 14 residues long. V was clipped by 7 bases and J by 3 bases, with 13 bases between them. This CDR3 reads CASMLYGTNQPQHF. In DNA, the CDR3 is TGTGCCAGCATGTTATATGGCACCAATCAGCCCCAGCATTTT.

The CDR3 reads CSVESGGRETQYF. CDR3 sequence (DNA): TGCAGCGTTGAGTCAGGGGGAAGAGAGACCCAGTACTTC. The V gene is TRBV29-1, the J gene TRBJ2-5, with 7 bases aligning to TRBD1. V lost 3 bases, J lost 4 bases, and 5 bases stayed unmatched. This CDR3 has 13 amino acids. Per the germline V gene, CDR1 is SQVTM and CDR2 is ANQGSEA.

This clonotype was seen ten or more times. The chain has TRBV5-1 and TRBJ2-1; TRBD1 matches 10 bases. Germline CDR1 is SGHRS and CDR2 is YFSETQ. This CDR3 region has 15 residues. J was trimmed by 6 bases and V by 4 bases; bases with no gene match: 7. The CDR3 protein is CASSNRDRGVNEQFF. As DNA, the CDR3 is TGCGCCAGCAGCAACCGGGACAGGGGTGTCAATGAGCAGTTCTTC.

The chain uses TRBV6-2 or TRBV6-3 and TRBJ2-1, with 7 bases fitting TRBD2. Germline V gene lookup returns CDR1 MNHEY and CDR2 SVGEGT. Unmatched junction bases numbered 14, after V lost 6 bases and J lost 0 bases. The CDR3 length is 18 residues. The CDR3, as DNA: TGTGCCAGCAGCTCATTTGCCCATGGCGGGAGCTCCTACAATGAGCAGTTCTTC. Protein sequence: CASSSFAHGGSSYNEQFF.

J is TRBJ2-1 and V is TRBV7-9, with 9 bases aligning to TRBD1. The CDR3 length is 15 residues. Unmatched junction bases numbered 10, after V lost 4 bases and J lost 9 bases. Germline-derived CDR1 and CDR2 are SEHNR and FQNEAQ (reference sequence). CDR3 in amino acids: CASSSRRDRASEQFF. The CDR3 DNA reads TGTGCCAGCAGCTCCCGACGGGACAGGGCGAGTGAGCAGTTCTTC.

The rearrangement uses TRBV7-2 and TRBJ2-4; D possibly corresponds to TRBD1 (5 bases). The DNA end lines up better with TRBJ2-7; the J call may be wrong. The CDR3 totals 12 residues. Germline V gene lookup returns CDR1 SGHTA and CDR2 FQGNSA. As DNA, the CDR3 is TGTGCCAGCAAGGGCAGGGCCAGCGAGCAGTACTTC. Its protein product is CASKGRASEQYF.

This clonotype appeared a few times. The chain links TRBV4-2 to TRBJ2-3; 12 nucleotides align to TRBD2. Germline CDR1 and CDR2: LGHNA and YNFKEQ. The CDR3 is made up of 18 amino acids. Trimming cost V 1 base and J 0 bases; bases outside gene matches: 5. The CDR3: CASSQGLAGGVSTDTQYF. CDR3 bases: TGTGCCAGCAGCCAAGGTCTAGCGGGGGGGGTAAGCACAGATACGCAGTATTTT.

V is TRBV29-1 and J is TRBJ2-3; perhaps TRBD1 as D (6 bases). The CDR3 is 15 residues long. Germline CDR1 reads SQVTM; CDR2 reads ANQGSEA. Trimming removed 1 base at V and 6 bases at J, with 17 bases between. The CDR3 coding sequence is TGCAGCGTTGAAGGATACCGACAGGACACGGATACGCAGTATTTT. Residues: CSVEGYRQDTDTQYF.

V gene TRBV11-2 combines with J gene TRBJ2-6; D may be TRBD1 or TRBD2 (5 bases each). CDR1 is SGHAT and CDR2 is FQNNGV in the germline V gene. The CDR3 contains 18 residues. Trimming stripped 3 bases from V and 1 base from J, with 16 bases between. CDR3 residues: CASSFLRDSGSGANVLTF. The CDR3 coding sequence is TGTGCCAGCAGCTTTCTCCGAGACAGCGGATCTGGGGCCAACGTCCTGACTTTC.

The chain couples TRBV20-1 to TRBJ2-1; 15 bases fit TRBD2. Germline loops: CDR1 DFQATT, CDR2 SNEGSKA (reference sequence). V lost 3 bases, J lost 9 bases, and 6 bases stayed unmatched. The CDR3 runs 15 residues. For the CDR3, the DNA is TGCAGTGCTAGTTCCGGGACTAGCGGGAGGATTGAGCAGTTCTTC. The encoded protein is CSASSGTSGRIEQFF.